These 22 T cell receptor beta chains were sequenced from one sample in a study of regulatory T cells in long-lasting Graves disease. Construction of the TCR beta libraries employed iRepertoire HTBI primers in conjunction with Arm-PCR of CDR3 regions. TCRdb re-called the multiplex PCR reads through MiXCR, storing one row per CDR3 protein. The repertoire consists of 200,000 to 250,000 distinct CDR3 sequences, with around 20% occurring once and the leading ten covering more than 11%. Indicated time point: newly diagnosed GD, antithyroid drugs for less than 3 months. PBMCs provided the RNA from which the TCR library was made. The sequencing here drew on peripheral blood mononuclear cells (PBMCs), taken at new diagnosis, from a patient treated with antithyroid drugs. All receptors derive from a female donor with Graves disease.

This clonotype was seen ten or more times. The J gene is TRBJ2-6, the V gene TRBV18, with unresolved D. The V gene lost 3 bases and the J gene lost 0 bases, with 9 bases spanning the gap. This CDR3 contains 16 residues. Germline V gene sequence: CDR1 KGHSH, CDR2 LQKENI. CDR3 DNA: TGTGCCAGCTCACCTCGGTCTTCCTCTGGGGCCAACGTCCTGACTTTC. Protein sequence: CASSPRSSSGANVLTF.

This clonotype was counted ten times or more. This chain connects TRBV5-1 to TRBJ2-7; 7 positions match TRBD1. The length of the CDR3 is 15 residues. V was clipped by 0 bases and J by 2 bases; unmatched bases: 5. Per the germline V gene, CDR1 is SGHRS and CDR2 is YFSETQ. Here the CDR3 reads CASSLAGDRAYEQYF. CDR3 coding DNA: TGCGCCAGCAGCTTGGCGGGTGACAGGGCCTACGAGCAGTACTTC.

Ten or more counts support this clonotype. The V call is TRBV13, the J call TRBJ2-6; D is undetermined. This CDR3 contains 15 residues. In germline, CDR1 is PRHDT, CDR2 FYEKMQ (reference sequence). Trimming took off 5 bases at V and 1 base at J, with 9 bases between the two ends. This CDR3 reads CASSARASGANVLTF. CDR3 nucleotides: TGTGCCAGCAGCGCCAGAGCTTCTGGGGCCAACGTCCTGACTTTC.

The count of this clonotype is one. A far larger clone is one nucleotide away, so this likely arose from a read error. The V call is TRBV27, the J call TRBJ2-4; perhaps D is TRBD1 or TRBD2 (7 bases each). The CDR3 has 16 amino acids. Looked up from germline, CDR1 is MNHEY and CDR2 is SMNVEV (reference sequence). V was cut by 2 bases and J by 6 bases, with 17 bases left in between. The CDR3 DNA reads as TGTGCCAGCAGTTTACGGACTGGCAGGGGGGGAAACATTCAGTACTTC. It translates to CASSLRTGRGGNIQYF.

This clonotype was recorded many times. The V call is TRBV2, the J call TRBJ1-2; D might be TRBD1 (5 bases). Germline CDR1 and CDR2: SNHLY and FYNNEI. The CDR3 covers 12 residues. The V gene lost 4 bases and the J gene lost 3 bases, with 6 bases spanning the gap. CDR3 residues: CASSVRDYGYTF. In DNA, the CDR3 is TGTGCCAGCAGTGTCAGGGACTATGGCTACACCTTC.

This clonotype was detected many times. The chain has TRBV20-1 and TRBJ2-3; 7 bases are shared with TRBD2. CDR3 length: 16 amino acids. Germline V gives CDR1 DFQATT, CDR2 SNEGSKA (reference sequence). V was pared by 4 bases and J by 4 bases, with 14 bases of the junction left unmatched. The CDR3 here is CSAKPPLAEYSDTQYF. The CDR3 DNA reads TGCAGTGCTAAGCCACCTCTAGCGGAGTATTCAGATACGCAGTATTTT.

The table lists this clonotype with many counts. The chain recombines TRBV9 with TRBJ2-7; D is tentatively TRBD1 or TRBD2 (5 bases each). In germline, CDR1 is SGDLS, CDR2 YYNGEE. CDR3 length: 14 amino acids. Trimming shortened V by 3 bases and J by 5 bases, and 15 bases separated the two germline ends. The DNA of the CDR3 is TGTGCCAGCAGCGCCGGGACCCGGGGCCACGAGCAGTACTTC. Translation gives CASSAGTRGHEQYF.

The CDR3 DNA is TGTGCCAGCAGCGGATCTTCGGGGAACACTGAAGCTTTCTTT. It codes for CASSGSSGNTEAFF. The rearrangement links TRBV9 to TRBJ1-1; D unresolved. Germline V gene lookup returns CDR1 SGDLS and CDR2 YYNGEE. V lost 3 bases, J lost 1 base, and 10 bases lay in between. The CDR3 covers 14 residues.

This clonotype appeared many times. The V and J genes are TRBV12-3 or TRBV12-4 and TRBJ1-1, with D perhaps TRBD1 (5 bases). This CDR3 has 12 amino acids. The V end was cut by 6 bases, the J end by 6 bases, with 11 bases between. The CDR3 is CASRPDSSEAFF. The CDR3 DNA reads TGTGCCAGCAGGCCCGACAGCTCTGAAGCTTTCTTT.

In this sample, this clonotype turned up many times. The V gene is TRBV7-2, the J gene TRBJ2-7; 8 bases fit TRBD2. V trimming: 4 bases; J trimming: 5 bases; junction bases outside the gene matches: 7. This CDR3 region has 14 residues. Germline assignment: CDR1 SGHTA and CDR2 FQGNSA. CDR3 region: CASSSSGGRDEQYF. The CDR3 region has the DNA TGTGCCAGCAGCTCCAGCGGGGGACGCGACGAGCAGTACTTC.

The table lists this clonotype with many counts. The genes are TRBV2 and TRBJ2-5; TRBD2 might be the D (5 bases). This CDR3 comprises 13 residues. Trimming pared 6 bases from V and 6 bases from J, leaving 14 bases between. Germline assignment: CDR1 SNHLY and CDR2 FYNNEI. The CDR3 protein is CASSVGESKTQYF. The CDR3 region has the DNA TGTGCCAGCAGCGTTGGGGAGTCAAAGACCCAGTACTTC.

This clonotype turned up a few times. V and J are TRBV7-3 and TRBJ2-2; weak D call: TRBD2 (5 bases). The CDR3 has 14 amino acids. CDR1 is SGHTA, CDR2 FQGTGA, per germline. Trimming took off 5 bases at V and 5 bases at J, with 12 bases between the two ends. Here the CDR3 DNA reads TGTGCCAGCAGCAGGGAGCACACAACCGGGGAGCTGTTTTTT. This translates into CASSREHTTGELFF.

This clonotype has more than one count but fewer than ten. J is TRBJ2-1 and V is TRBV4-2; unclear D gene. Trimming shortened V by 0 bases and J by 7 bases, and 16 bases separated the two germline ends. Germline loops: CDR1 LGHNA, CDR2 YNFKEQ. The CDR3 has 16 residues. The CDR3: CASSQEAARAANEQFF. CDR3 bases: TGTGCCAGCAGCCAAGAGGCGGCTAGGGCAGCAAATGAGCAGTTCTTC.

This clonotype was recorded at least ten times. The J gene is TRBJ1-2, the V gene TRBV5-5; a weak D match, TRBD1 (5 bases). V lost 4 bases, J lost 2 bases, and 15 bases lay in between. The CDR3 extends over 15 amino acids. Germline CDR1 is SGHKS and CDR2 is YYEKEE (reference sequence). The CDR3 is CASSLQGAGNYGYTF. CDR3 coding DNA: TGTGCCAGCAGCCTTCAGGGTGCGGGGAACTATGGCTACACCTTC.

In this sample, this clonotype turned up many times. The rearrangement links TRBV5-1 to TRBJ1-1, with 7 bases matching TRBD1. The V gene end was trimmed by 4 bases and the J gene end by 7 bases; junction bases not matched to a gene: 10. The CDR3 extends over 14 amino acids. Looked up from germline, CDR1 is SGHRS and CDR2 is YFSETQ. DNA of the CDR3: TGCGCCAGCAGCGGGGGGGACAGCTCCCTTGAAGCTTTCTTT. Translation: CASSGGDSSLEAFF.

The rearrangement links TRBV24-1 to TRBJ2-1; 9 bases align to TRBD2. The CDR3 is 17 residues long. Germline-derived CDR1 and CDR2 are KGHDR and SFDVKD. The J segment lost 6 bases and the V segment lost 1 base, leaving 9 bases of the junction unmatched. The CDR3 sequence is CATSDFAGGNLGNEQFF. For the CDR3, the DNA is TGTGCCACCAGTGATTTCGCGGGAGGGAATTTGGGCAATGAGCAGTTCTTC.

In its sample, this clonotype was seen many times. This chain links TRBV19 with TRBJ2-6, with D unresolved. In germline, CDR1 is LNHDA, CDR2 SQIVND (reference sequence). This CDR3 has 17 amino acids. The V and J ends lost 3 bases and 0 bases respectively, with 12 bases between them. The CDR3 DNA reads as TGTGCCAGTAGTATTTCACAGCGCTACTCTGGGGCCAACGTCCTGACTTTC. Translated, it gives CASSISQRYSGANVLTF. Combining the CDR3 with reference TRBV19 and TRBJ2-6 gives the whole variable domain DGGITQSPKYLFRKEGQNVTLSCEQNLNHDAMYWYRQDPGQGLRLIYYSQIVNDFQKGDIAEGYSVSREKKESFPLTVTSAQKNPTAFYLCASSISQRYSGANVLTFGAGSRLTVL.

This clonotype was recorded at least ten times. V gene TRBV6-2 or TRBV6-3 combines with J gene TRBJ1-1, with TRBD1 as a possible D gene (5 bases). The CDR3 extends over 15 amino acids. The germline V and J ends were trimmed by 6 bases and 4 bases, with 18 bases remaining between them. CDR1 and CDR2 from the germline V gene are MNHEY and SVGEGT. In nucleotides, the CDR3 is TGTGCCAGCAGAGAGACAGACCGGAGGTTCACTGAAGCTTTCTTT. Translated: CASRETDRRFTEAFF.

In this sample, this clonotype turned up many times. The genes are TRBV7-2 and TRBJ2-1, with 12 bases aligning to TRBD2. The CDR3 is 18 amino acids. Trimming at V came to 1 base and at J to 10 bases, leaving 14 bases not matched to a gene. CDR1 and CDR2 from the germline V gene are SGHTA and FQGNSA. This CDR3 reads CASSLEGRTSGILSEQFF. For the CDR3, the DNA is TGTGCCAGCAGCTTAGAAGGACGGACTAGCGGGATTCTGAGCGAGCAGTTCTTC.

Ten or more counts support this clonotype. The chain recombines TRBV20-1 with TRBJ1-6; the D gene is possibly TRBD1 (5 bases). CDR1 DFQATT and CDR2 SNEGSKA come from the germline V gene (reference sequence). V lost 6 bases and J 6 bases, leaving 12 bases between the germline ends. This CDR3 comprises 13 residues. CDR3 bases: TGCAGTGCACGAGGGGCGACTAATTCACCCCTCCACTTT. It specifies CSARGATNSPLHF.

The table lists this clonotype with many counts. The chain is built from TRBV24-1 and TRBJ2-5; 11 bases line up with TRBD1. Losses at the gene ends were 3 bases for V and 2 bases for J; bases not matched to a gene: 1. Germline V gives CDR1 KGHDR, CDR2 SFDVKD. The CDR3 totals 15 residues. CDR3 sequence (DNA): TGTGCCACCAGTGATAGGGACAGGGGGCAAGAGACCCAGTACTTC. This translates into CATSDRDRGQETQYF.

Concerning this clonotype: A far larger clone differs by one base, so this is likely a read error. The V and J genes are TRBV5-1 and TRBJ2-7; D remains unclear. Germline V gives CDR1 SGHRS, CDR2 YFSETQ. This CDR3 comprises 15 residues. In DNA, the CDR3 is TGTGCCAGCAGCTTTGCGCCTGATGGTACCTACGAGCAGTACTTC. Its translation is CASSFAPDGTYEQYF.